This TCR beta chain was recorded in a study of blood T cell repertoires in COVID-19. For the study at large: Sample material is recorded as cDNA or gDNA derived from T cells, B-cell-depleted T cells, or PBMCs.

The CDR3 sequence is 14 residues long. V shed 6 bases, J shed 4 bases, and the junction held 6 bases outside the gene matches. In germline, CDR1 is LNHDA, CDR2 SQIVND (reference sequence). Profiling relied on immunoSEQ multiplex PCR, and the TCRdb table lists in-frame clones only, not all of them. This table holds under 150,000 clones, around 83% found once. The chain links TRBV19 to TRBJ2-4, with 7 bases fitting TRBD1. The TCR was taken from a man younger than 40 who had recovered from COVID-19. The sample consisted of PBMCs or T cells enriched from blood (not recorded which). CDR3 coding DNA: TGTGCCAGTAGCCAAGGGGACAGAAAAAACATTCAGTACTTC. It specifies CASSQGDRKNIQYF.